Here is one T cell receptor beta chain with its context. Its antigen is unidentified. This PCR relied on a set of 60 Vbeta primers and 13 Jbeta primers. Study processing details: Later work found 65 million to 100 million unique TCR beta chains, with 9.5 million to 14 million shared. Using immunoSEQ multiplex PCR, the repertoire was profiled, and TCRdb retains in-frame clones only, with some absent. That table is the source of V, J and clone size, and D and trimming were worked out from the DNA. This sample has some 200,000 clones, with 81% found just once. The sample is drawn from a study of cytomegalovirus exposure and HLA in healthy donors. Notes on the study in general: Overall, approximately 150 TCR beta chains were annotated as cytomegalovirus-associated. Accurate prediction of HLA-A and HLA-B alleles (for most subjects) was reportedly achieved from TCR beta sequences. Presence/absence analysis assumed near-uniform sequencing depth across donors.

The sample comprised PBMCs. The sequence derives from a man aged 50 or older in good health and CMV-seronegative.

CDR3 protein: CASSYSLQGSYEQYF. The CDR3 coding sequence is TGTGCCAGCAGTTACTCGCTCCAGGGGTCCTACGAGCAGTACTTC. The V and J genes are TRBV6-5 and TRBJ2-5, with D possibly matching TRBD1 (6 bases). The J call could be wrong; TRBJ2-7 is a better fit for the DNA end. Germline V gene lookup returns CDR1 MNHEY and CDR2 SVGAGI. The length of the CDR3 is 15 residues.